A single sample is the source of the 26 T cell receptor beta chains below, sequenced in a study of tumor-infiltrating lymphocytes in localized non-small cell lung cancer. Here immunoSEQ multiplex PCR was the method, and the copy in TCRdb shows in-frame clones only, minus some. The data show 15,000 or so clones, with about four fifths seen just once and approximately 2.6% held by the top ten. Sequenced sample: lung tumor tissue. The receptors originated from a human donor with non-small cell lung cancer.

This chain links TRBV10-3 with TRBJ2-2, with TRBD1 identical over 10 bases. CDR1 is ENHRY and CDR2 is SYGVKD in the germline V gene. V shed 6 bases, J shed 5 bases, and the junction held 3 bases outside the gene matches. This CDR3 contains 14 residues. CDR3 coding DNA: TGTGCCATCAGGCGGACAGGGGGAACCGGGGAGCTGTTTTTT. Translating it yields CAIRRTGGTGELFF.

The chain couples TRBV19 to TRBJ2-1, with 8 bases lining up with TRBD2. J lost 5 bases, V lost 3 bases, and 6 bases had no gene match. Germline V lookup: CDR1 LNHDA, CDR2 SQIVND (reference sequence). The CDR3 is made up of 15 amino acids. The CDR3 loop reads CASSISGTGHNEQFF. The DNA for the CDR3 is TGTGCCAGTAGTATTAGCGGGACTGGCCACAATGAGCAGTTCTTC.

The V and J genes are TRBV19 and TRBJ1-2; 9 bases are shared with TRBD1. V lost 4 bases, J lost 5 bases, and 8 bases stayed unmatched. Germline lookup yields CDR1 LNHDA and CDR2 SQIVND (reference sequence). This CDR3 contains 15 residues. In DNA form, the CDR3 reads TGTGCCAGTAGTACGGTACAGGGGGCAGGATATGGCTACACCTTC. Translation gives CASSTVQGAGYGYTF. Combining the CDR3 with reference TRBV19 and TRBJ1-2 gives the whole variable domain DGGITQSPKYLFRKEGQNVTLSCEQNLNHDAMYWYRQDPGQGLRLIYYSQIVNDFQKGDIAEGYSVSREKKESFPLTVTSAQKNPTAFYLCASSTVQGAGYGYTFGSGTRLTVV.

V usage is TRBV27 and J usage is TRBJ1-3; 7 nucleotides align to TRBD1. Germline V gives CDR1 MNHEY, CDR2 SMNVEV (reference sequence). The J segment lost 4 bases and the V segment lost 6 bases, leaving 9 bases of the junction unmatched. The CDR3 is 15 residues long. The CDR3 loop reads CASSDDRVGGNTIYF. CDR3 nucleotides: TGTGCCAGCAGCGACGACAGGGTAGGAGGAAACACCATATATTTT.

This chain connects TRBV7-7 to TRBJ2-5, with TRBD2 matching 13 bases. The J segment lost 5 bases and the V segment lost 5 bases, leaving 5 bases of the junction unmatched. The V gene's germline CDR1 is SSHAT and CDR2 FNYEAQ (reference sequence). This CDR3 has 15 amino acids. The CDR3 coding sequence is TGTGCCAGCAGCCCAGGACTAGCGGGAGTTGAGACCCAGTACTTC. Protein: CASSPGLAGVETQYF.

The chain employs TRBV27 and TRBJ2-7; D might be TRBD1 or TRBD2, each matching 5 bases. V dropped 8 bases and J dropped 6 bases, with 14 bases sitting between them. Germline V CDR1 and CDR2: MNHEY, SMNVEV (reference sequence). The CDR3 has 12 amino acids. CDR3 DNA sequence: TGTGCCAGCGGGCAGGGCCGGGGCGAGCAGTACTTC. Translating gives CASGQGRGEQYF.

The rearrangement uses TRBV19 and TRBJ1-5; tentative D call: TRBD1 (5 bases). Per the germline V gene, CDR1 is LNHDA and CDR2 is SQIVND (reference sequence). The CDR3 contains 15 residues. The V gene lost 7 bases and the J gene lost 3 bases, with 16 bases spanning the gap. This CDR3 reads CASTGTHTVNQPQHF. The CDR3 nucleotides read TGTGCCAGTACCGGGACCCATACCGTCAATCAGCCCCAGCATTTT.

This chain links TRBV9 with TRBJ2-3, with D maybe TRBD1 (5 bases). V was trimmed by 5 bases and J by 3 bases, leaving 10 bases between them. CDR3 length: 13 amino acids. Germline CDR1 is SGDLS and CDR2 is YYNGEE. CDR3 residues: CASSFQGTDTQYF. CDR3 nucleotide sequence: TGTGCCAGCAGTTTCCAGGGAACAGATACGCAGTATTTT.

This clone showed up just once. V and J are TRBV30 and TRBJ2-7; D is possibly TRBD2 (6 bases). Looked up from germline, CDR1 is GTSNPN and CDR2 is SVGIG (reference sequence). The CDR3 length is 13 residues. The V and J ends lost 3 bases and 7 bases respectively, with 16 bases between them. The CDR3 protein is CAWSLVGAGEQYF. The CDR3 DNA reads TGTGCCTGGAGCCTCGTAGGGGCGGGGGAGCAGTACTTC.

The V gene is TRBV5-1, the J gene TRBJ2-7, with D unclear. V was pared by 0 bases and J by 1 base, with 14 bases between. The CDR3 is 16 residues long. Germline assignment: CDR1 SGHRS and CDR2 YFSETQ. CDR3 DNA: TGCGCCAGCAGCTTGGTCCCGGTTGGGGAATCCTACGAGCAGTACTTC. Its translation: CASSLVPVGESYEQYF.

The chain is built from TRBV5-4 and TRBJ2-5; 9 bases fit TRBD1. The CDR3 consists of 15 residues. V gave up 0 bases and J gave up 3 bases; unmatched junction bases: 3. Germline CDR1 and CDR2: SGHNT and YYREEE (reference sequence). As DNA, the CDR3 is TGTGCCAGCAGCTTGGGTTGGGACAGGGAAGAGACCCAGTACTTC. Protein product: CASSLGWDREETQYF.

The chain is built from TRBV10-3 and TRBJ2-5; 7 bases are shared with TRBD1. The J call is doubtful: the DNA matches TRBJ2-7 better. This CDR3 region has 15 residues. From germline, CDR1 is ENHRY and CDR2 SYGVKD. The CDR3: CAIRDMGQSNYEQYF. The CDR3 DNA reads TGTGCCATCAGAGATATGGGACAGAGCAACTACGAGCAGTACTTC.

The chain combines TRBV11-3 with TRBJ2-2; D call uncertain. CDR1 and CDR2 (germline): SGHNT, YENEEA. The CDR3 totals 13 residues. V dropped 3 bases and J dropped 4 bases, with 6 bases sitting between them. This CDR3 is CASSFDFTGELFF. In DNA, the CDR3 is TGTGCCAGCAGCTTCGACTTCACCGGGGAGCTGTTTTTT.

The chain employs TRBV15 and TRBJ2-6, with D perhaps being TRBD1 or TRBD2 (6 bases each). The CDR3 totals 19 residues. V was pared by 0 bases and J by 0 bases, with 15 bases between. Germline CDR1 and CDR2: LNHNV and YYDKDF (reference sequence). The CDR3 here is CATSRDGGRLSSGANVLTF. CDR3 in DNA: TGTGCCACCAGCAGAGATGGGGGGCGACTAAGCTCTGGGGCCAACGTCCTGACTTTC.

This chain connects TRBV6-5 to TRBJ1-1; 9 nucleotides match TRBD1. J was trimmed by 5 bases and V by 4 bases; bases with no gene match: 11. The CDR3 consists of 16 residues. CDR1 and CDR2 (germline): MNHEY, SVGAGI. CDR3 region: CASSLTPGTGTTEAFF. CDR3 in DNA: TGTGCCAGCAGTTTGACGCCCGGGACAGGGACTACTGAAGCTTTCTTT.

This rearrangement joins TRBV14 to TRBJ2-2, with a tentative D call TRBD1 (6 bases). The CDR3 is 14 residues long. V was pared by 3 bases and J by 3 bases, with 8 bases between. CDR1 and CDR2 from the germline V gene are SGHDN and FVKESK. The CDR3 nucleotides are TGTGCCAGCAGCCAGACAGGACACACCGGGGAGCTGTTTTTT. Protein: CASSQTGHTGELFF.

A note on this clone: One end of the junction does not line up with germline, which may come from a read error. This rearrangement joins TRBV27 to TRBJ2-2, with 7 bases that match TRBD2. The length of the CDR3 is 16 residues. The germline V gene has CDR1 MNHEY and CDR2 SMNVEV (reference sequence). The CDR3 coding sequence is TGTACCAGCAGCTCCCCCGGGGGGTCAAACACCGGGGAGCTGTTTTTT. This codes for CTSSSPGGSNTGELFF.

The chain has TRBV19 and TRBJ2-1; the D gene is possibly TRBD2 (6 bases). Germline V lookup: CDR1 LNHDA, CDR2 SQIVND (reference sequence). Trimming stripped 5 bases from V and 15 bases from J, with 17 bases between. The CDR3 sequence is 12 residues long. The DNA for the CDR3 is TGTGCCAGTAGTCCGGGGACTCGACTCCGGTTCTTC. It is translated as CASSPGTRLRFF.

This clone was detected once. V is TRBV7-2 and J is TRBJ2-5, with D uncertain. Germline V gene data show CDR1 as SGHTA and CDR2 as FQGNSA. V lost 3 bases, J lost 5 bases, and 10 bases lay in between. The CDR3 extends over 13 amino acids. The CDR3 DNA reads TGTGCCAGCAGCTTTACCAGACGGGAGACCCAGTACTTC. Translating gives CASSFTRRETQYF.

The rearrangement uses TRBV9 and TRBJ2-1, with 15 nucleotides matching TRBD2. The length of the CDR3 is 14 residues. Germline V lookup: CDR1 SGDLS, CDR2 YYNGEE. J lost 10 bases, V lost 2 bases, and 1 base had no gene match. CDR3 sequence reads: CASSVGLAGGEQFF. The CDR3 DNA is TGTGCCAGCAGCGTGGGACTAGCGGGAGGAGAGCAGTTCTTC.

The J gene is TRBJ1-1, the V gene TRBV7-8, with 10 bases lining up with TRBD1. The trim removed 8 bases at V and 1 base at J, leaving 4 bases unmatched. CDR3 length: 14 residues. The germline gives CDR1 SGHVS, CDR2 FQNEAQ. The CDR3 bases are TGTGCCAGCCAGGACAGGGGGTGGAACACTGAAGCTTTCTTT. Its translation is CASQDRGWNTEAFF.

The chain employs TRBV7-8 and TRBJ2-1; weak D call: TRBD1 (5 bases). The CDR3 totals 14 residues. V gave up 6 bases and J gave up 2 bases, with 11 bases separating them. Germline CDR1 SGHVS, CDR2 FQNEAQ. CDR3 amino acids: CASSPGHTYNEQFF. CDR3 in DNA: TGTGCCAGCAGTCCCGGACATACCTACAATGAGCAGTTCTTC.

This chain uses TRBV5-4 with TRBJ1-2; D not resolved. The CDR3 loop spans 14 amino acids. Trimming cost V 0 bases and J 4 bases, with 10 bases left between them. Germline CDR1 SGHNT, CDR2 YYREEE (reference sequence). CDR3 sequence: CASSLGAETYGYTF. CDR3 nucleotides: TGTGCCAGCAGCTTGGGGGCAGAGACCTATGGCTACACCTTC.

The genes are TRBV7-2 and TRBJ1-2, with 10 nucleotides matching TRBD1. Germline loops: CDR1 SGHTA, CDR2 FQGNSA. The CDR3 has 13 amino acids. V shed 5 bases and J 8 bases; nucleotides not matched to a gene: 5. The CDR3 region is CASSRQGARGYTF. In DNA, the CDR3 is TGTGCCAGCAGCAGACAGGGGGCGCGGGGCTACACCTTC. Based on the CDR3 plus reference TRBV7-2 and TRBJ1-2, the full variable domain is GAGVSQSPSNKVTEKGKDVELRCDPISGHTALYWYRQSLGQGLEFLIYFQGNSAPDKSGLPSDRFSAERTGGSVSTLTIQRTQQEDSAVYLCASSRQGARGYTFGSGTRLTVV.

The chain joins TRBV11-3 to TRBJ2-3; D not certain. CDR1 is SGHNT, CDR2 YENEEA, per germline. The CDR3 spans 15 residues. Trimming stripped 3 bases from V and 3 bases from J, with 13 bases between. As DNA, the CDR3 is TGTGCCAGCAGCTTGGTTTCCGTGGGGACAGATACGCAGTATTTT. The encoded protein is CASSLVSVGTDTQYF.

To note about this clone: The junction and the germline gene differ at one end; a read error may be behind it. The chain uses TRBV7-7 and TRBJ2-2; D call uncertain. This CDR3 contains 12 residues. Looked up from germline, CDR1 is SSHAT and CDR2 is FNYEAQ (reference sequence). CDR3 sequence reads: CASSSPPGELFF. The DNA for the CDR3 is TGTGCTAGCAGCTCTCCCCCCGGGGAGCTGTTTTTT.